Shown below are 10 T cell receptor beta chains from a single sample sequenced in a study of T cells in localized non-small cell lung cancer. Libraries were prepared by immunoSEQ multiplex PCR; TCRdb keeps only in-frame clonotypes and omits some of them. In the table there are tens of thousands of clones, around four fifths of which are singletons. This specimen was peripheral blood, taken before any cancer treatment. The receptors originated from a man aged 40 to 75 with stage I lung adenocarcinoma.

The CDR3 sequence: CASSLGGGGGMAYEQYF. DNA for the CDR3: TGTGCCAGCAGCTTGGGGGGAGGTGGCGGGATGGCCTACGAGCAGTACTTC. This chain joins TRBV7-9 and TRBJ2-7, with D perhaps matching TRBD2 (6 bases). The CDR3 is 17 amino acids. From germline, CDR1 is SEHNR and CDR2 FQNEAQ (reference sequence). V lost 3 bases to trimming and J lost 2 bases, with 20 bases between them.

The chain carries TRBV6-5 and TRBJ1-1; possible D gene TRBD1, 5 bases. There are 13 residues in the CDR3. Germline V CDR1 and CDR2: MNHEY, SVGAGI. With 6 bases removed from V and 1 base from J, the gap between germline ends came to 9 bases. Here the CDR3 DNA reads TGTGCCAGCAGCCCCAGGGAGAACACTGAAGCTTTCTTT. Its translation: CASSPRENTEAFF.

The CDR3 nucleotides read TGTGCCAGCAAGCCAGATAGCCATTACGAGCAGTACTTC. This sequence encodes CASKPDSHYEQYF. This chain joins TRBV9 and TRBJ2-7; D gene ambiguous. V was trimmed by 6 bases and J by 4 bases, leaving 14 bases between them. CDR1 and CDR2 (germline): SGDLS, YYNGEE. The CDR3 has 13 residues. The whole variable domain, remainder taken from reference TRBV9 and TRBJ2-7, is DSGVTQTPKHLITATGQRVTLRCSPRSGDLSVYWYQQSLDQGLQFLIQYYNGEERAKGNILERFSAQQFPDLHSELNLSSLELGDSALYFCASKPDSHYEQYFGPGTRLTVT.

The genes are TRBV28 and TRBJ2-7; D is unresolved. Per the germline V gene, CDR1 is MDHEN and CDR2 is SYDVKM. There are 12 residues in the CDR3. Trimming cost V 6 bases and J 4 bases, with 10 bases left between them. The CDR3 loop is CASSLNGYEQYF. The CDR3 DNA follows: TGTGCCAGCAGCCTAAACGGGTACGAGCAGTACTTC.

CDR3 loop: CASSAPRQGLNTEAFF. CDR3 bases: TGTGCCAGCAGTGCCCCCCGACAGGGTCTGAACACTGAAGCTTTCTTT. The chain couples TRBV6-1 to TRBJ1-1; 7 bases agree with TRBD1. CDR1 and CDR2 (germline): MNHNS, SASEGT. V gave up 4 bases and J gave up 0 bases; unmatched junction bases: 8. The CDR3 is 16 residues long.

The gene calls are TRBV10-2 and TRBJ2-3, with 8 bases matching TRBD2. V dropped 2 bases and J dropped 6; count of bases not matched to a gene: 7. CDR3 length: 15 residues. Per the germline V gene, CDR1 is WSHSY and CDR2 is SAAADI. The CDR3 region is CASSEPGGRSDTQYF. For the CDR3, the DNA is TGCGCCAGCAGTGAGCCGGGCGGGAGGAGTGATACGCAGTATTTT.

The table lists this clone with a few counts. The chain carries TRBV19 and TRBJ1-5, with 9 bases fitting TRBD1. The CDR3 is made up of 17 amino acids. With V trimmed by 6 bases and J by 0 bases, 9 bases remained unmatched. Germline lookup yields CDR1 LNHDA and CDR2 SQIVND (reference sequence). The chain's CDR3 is CASRRRTGDFSNQPQHF. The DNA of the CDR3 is TGTGCCAGTAGAAGAAGGACAGGGGACTTTAGCAATCAGCCCCAGCATTTT.

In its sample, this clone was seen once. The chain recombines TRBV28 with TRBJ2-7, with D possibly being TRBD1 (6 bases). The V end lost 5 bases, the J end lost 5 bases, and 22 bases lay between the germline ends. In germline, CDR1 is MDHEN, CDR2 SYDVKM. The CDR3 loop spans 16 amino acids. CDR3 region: CASSLLVEQGAHEQYF. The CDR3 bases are TGTGCCAGCAGTCTCCTGGTTGAACAGGGTGCTCACGAGCAGTACTTC.

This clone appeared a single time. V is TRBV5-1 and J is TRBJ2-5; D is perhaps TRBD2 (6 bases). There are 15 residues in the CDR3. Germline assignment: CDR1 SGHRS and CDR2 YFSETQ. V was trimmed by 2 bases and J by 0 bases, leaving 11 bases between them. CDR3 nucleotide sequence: TGCGCCAGCAGCTTCGGGGGAGTGTACCAAGAGACCCAGTACTTC. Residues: CASSFGGVYQETQYF.

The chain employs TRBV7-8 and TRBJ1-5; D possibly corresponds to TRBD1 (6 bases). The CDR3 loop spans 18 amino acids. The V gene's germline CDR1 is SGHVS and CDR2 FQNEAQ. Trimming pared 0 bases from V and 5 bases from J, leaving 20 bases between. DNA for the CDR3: TGTGCCAGCAGCTTAGCTCGACTGGGGGCCCGATTCGATCAGCCCCAGCATTTT. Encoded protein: CASSLARLGARFDQPQHF.